This T cell receptor (beta chain) stems from a study of T cell clusters in autoimmune cytopenias. Whole-study results and caveats: TRB repertoire shifts in secondary cytopenia and chronic lymphocytic leukemia mostly reflected lymphoma, not autoimmunity.

Each sample's input was 200 to 300 ng genomic DNA, some 34,000 genome equivalents. TRB rearrangements were amplified by touch-down multiplex PCR with mixed TRB-A/B primers. For each CDR3 protein, TCRdb gives one entry from its re-call of the multiplex PCR reads, without DNA. Its clone listing holds 3,500 to 4,500 distinct CDR3 sequences. Germline V gene data show CDR1 as MNHNS and CDR2 as SASEGT. There are 15 residues in the CDR3. Frequency places this clonotype as medium-sized. The antigen is undetermined. This same sample was also taken into another study, of T cell repertoires in aging, cancer and after chemotherapy. That study adds: Median generation probability rose over the chemotherapy interval in each cancer cohort, suggesting rebound thymic output. Immunological memory after chemotherapy cannot be judged from the repertoire data.

The sequence came from a human donor in good health. The sample consisted of peripheral blood. V usage is TRBV6-1 and J usage is TRBJ2-7; the D call from TCRdb, TRBD1, cannot be confirmed without DNA. CDR3 region: CASSNGPGRWDEQYF.